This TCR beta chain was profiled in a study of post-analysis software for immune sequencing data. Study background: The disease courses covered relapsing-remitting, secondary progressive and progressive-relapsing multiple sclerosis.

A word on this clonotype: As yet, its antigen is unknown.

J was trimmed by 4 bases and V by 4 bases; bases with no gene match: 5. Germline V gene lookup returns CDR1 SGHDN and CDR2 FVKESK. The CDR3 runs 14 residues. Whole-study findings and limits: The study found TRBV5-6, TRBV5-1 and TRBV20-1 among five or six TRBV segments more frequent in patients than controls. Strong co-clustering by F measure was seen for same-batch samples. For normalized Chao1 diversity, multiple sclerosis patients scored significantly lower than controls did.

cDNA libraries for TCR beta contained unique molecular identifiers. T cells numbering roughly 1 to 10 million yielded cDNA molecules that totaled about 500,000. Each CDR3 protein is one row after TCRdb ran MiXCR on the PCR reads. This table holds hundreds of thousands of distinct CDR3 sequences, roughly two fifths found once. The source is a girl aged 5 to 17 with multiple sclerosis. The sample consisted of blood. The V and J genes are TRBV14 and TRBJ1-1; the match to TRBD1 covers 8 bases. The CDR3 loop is CASSRWTGSTEAFF. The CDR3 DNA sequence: TGTGCCAGCAGCCGATGGACAGGGAGCACTGAAGCTTTCTTT.